This entry describes one T cell receptor beta chain. The specificity of this receptor is unknown. There are no base qualities to consult, and no much larger clone falls within one base. The cohort was made up of approximately 670 healthy bone marrow donors. At the time of sampling, every cohort member was nominally healthy, though immune exposures that went unrecorded were likely present. The donor was CMV seronegative and was included in the group of 352 seronegative cohort members. A peripheral blood sample was collected from each donor, and TCR beta sequencing was performed on peripheral blood mononuclear cells. Genomic DNA was extracted from the blood cell samples with the Qiagen DNeasy Blood Extraction Kit. V loses 0 bases at its end and J loses 5 bases; junction bases beyond the gene matches: 2. The CDR3 sequence holds 15 residues, the cysteine and phenylalanine included. Just the 45-base CDR3 DNA is kept, in frame starting at base 1. From a lookup of the germline V gene (reference sequence), CDR1 and CDR2 are GTSNPN and SVGIG.

Library preparation was by the immunoSEQ multiplex PCR assay. The multiplex PCR relied on a mix of 60 forward primers for TCR Vbeta segments and 13 reverse primers for TCR Jbeta segments. The CDR3 region of rearranged TCR beta genes was amplified from genomic DNA by a multiplex PCR assay. On the Illumina HiSeq System, the amplified TCR beta libraries were sequenced as 87-base-pair reads. Regarding the original processing steps: In a later analysis, around 80 million unique TCR beta chains were counted across the approximately 620 repertoires, and roughly 11 million of these chains were shared by at least two donors. Raw reads were error-corrected and collapsed into unique sequences by a nearest-neighbor algorithm in which closely related sequences were merged to remove PCR and sequencing errors. CDR3 sequences were aligned to IMGT reference sequences to assign V, D and J gene segments. For a sequence to be retained, at least a six-nucleotide match to both a V gene segment and a J gene segment was required. Rearrangements were classified as productive when the CDR3 lacked stop codons and remained in frame with V and J, and all other rearrangements were classified as non-productive. Following IMGT convention, CDR3 was defined as the stretch from the second conserved V-encoded cysteine to the conserved J-encoded phenylalanine. The earlier analysis of about 590 of the donors excluded sequences that lacked an unambiguous match to a single V gene segment. An earlier analysis of 587 of the donors called V segments functional above 56.7% productive rearrangements and segregating when the between-donor standard deviation exceeded 5%. A statistical classification framework was developed to diagnose cytomegalovirus status using the catalog of TCR beta chain sequences. In a later analysis, V and J genes were assigned by comparing TCR nucleotide sequences against IMGT/GENE-DB human TR gene sequences. The TCRdist pipeline was used in a later analysis to assign CDR3 sequences and most-parsimonious VDJ recombination scenarios. A later analysis defined each TCR beta chain by its CDR3 amino acid sequence plus V-gene family, and excluded reads lacking a unique V-gene family. As a way to deal with suspected cross-contamination and a sequencing artifact, a later analysis dropped approximately 570 nucleotide sequences that were highly shared and had low generation probability. In a later analysis, a clonal expansion index for each public chain was calculated from normalized within-repertoire ranks of inferred template counts. In a later analysis, generation probabilities were computed with a VDJ recombination model fitted to out-of-frame rearrangements, and the resulting probabilities were checked against IGoR. A later analysis scored TCR-TCR, TCR-HLA and TCR-CMV co-occurrence with hypergeometric tests, applying a repertoire-size bias correction to TCR pairs. A later analysis estimated false discovery rates by permuting HLA or CMV assignments 20 times. A later analysis grouped co-occurring TCRs with DBSCAN, adding TCRdist sequence similarity when clustering within HLA-allele-positive subsets. For co-occurrence clustering, repertoires with fewer than 30,000 or more than 120,000 public chains were excluded, along with four to six repertoires with anomalous nucleotide sharing. Sourced from immuneACCESS, this table was stored by TCRdb with only in-frame sequences that have V and J called. A share of the clones is absent; for the studies checked, an unresolved V gene accounts for under half, and the remainder has no known explanation. V, J and clone size reflect that table, while D and trimming were determined from the DNA. This sample has roughly 180,000 clones in its table, and 82% of those were observed once. The biggest ten clones account for less than 2% of the sample.

This specimen comes from a study of cytomegalovirus exposure and HLA in healthy donors (dated by TCRdb to the late 2010s). Notes on the research overall: According to an earlier analysis of 550 to 750 of the donors, 150 million to 200 million T cells yielded 117 million unique TCR beta sequences and approximately 280 Gb of sequence data. Roughly 320 gigabases of sequencing data and roughly 80 million unique TCR sequences made up an early release that covered several hundred HLA-typed donors. Of the 398 genotyped donors, approximately 83% fell in the genetic ancestry cluster associated with self-reported Caucasian donors. The study aimed to test whether signatures of past pathogen exposure could be identified by cataloging public T cell receptors. Using immunosequencing, the study profiled T cell repertoires from about 620 subjects and related those repertoires to cytomegalovirus serostatus. In addition to the first cohort of several hundred subjects, a separate validation cohort of 120 different subjects was used. The study combined high-throughput TCR immunosequencing, statistical association of individual TCRs with disease status, and machine learning to predict cytomegalovirus infection status. A later analysis re-analyzed previously published TCR beta repertoires from 600 to 850 donors and added high-resolution HLA genotyping to study TCR occurrence patterns. Rather than drawing on any new phenotypic data, the later analysis identified candidate immune exposures from TCR beta sequences and the way those sequences occurred across donors. An earlier analysis of several hundred of the donors applied high-throughput TCR beta sequencing to assess whether each TCR beta V gene segment acted as functional or pseudogenic. Donor age, sex, ethnicity and CMV serostatus were compiled alongside the repertoire data. Genome-wide SNP genotypes for about three fifths of the roughly 670 donors were used in a later genetic analysis, which treated that subset as a discovery cohort. All discovery cohort repertoires had been generated on a single sequencing platform. Class I and class II HLA loci were covered by the typing at four-digit resolution. Typing coverage differed by locus: A, B, C, DRB1 and DQB1 were typed in roughly 620-630 donors, DQA1 in about 500, DPA1 in around 600, and DPB1 in just under 480. Roughly five DR-DQ haplotypes were handled as single units for association and clustering, since linkage in the cohort was strong. Across under 500 genotyped donors of the cohort, an average of approximately 200,000 unique TCR beta nucleotide sequences per donor were sequenced, and 15% to 20% of those sequences were non-productive.

What the authors observed across the whole study: Because counts were too low, under 20 rarely observed V segments, including chromosome 9 orphons, were left out of the earlier analysis of 500 to 750 of the donors. A cluster of highly shared sequence variants was judged likely to be a technical artifact of the sequencing pipeline. Correlated functional status among segregating V segments might be attributable to linkage disequilibrium, but an unknown experimental factor could not be ruled out. Compared with the roughly 700-donor mean, donors in an Asian-associated ancestry cluster had fewer N-insertions in productive TCRs, according to a later genetic analysis. According to a later analysis, parvovirus B19, influenza, CMV and Epstein-Barr virus appeared linked to several top co-occurrence clusters. Because HLA typing was unavailable for some donors at each locus, only the typed subset was used in association tests. In the study, roughly 160 TCR beta chains were listed as associated with cytomegalovirus. According to a later analysis, TCR association rates differed among HLA loci, with DRB1 alleles showing the most associated TCRs and HLA-C alleles showing the fewest. While some public TCRs were present in many individuals, most TCR sequences turned up only very rarely across donors. The classifier was reported to diagnose cytomegalovirus status with high specificity and sensitivity in both the original cohort and the validation cohort. In vitro tests confirmed that a few of the cytomegalovirus-associated TCR beta chains recognize cytomegalovirus antigens. Broadly in line with IMGT annotations, most TCR beta V segments showed up in productive rearrangements about 87% or about 30% of the time in an earlier analysis of some 590 of the donors. A further reported finding was that TCR beta sequences accurately predicted the HLA-A and HLA-B alleles for most subjects in the first cohort. The presence/absence analyses assumed that sequencing depth was roughly uniform across donors, and that assumption may not be true. The authors suggested that the approach could potentially be extended to other disease states and immunological phenotypes. An association between a missense DCLRE1C variant and V-gene and J-gene trimming of TCR beta chains was found in a later genetic analysis and replicated in an independent cohort. Only TCR beta chains were sequenced in this cohort, and the absence of alpha or paired-chain data limited detectable features. Some IMGT-functional V segments, including TRBV6-2 and TRBV6-3, could not be told apart with the 87-base-pair reads, so those segments were excluded. CMV serostatus was the only immune exposure information available for the cohort. When HLA alleles, especially DR and DQ, strongly co-occurred, TCR associations were difficult to assign to individual alleles. In a later analysis, most CMV-associated TCR beta chains were found to appear HLA-restricted, with HLA associations seemingly driven largely by CMV exposure. In a later analysis, some 17,000 TCR beta sequences were associated with specific HLA alleles at a false discovery rate of 0.05. A later analysis found that HLA-associated TCR beta chains were more clonally expanded and had lower generation probabilities than equally common non-associated chains.

The receptor comes from a man aged 35-49 years in good health and CMV-seronegative. Sequencing was carried out using PBMCs. This sequence uses TRBV30 and TRBJ2-2; a stretch of 11 junction bases matches TRBD1. The CDR3 reads CAWSVGTGGTGELFF. The DNA is TGTGCCTGGAGTGTAGGGACAGGGGGGACCGGGGAGCTGTTTTTT.